This T cell receptor beta chain was sequenced for a study of metastatic and nonmetastatic thyroid tumors. Thyroid surgery had not been preceded by any treatment in any patient. The germline gives CDR1 MNHNS, CDR2 SASEGT. The V and J ends lost 6 bases and 3 bases respectively, with 12 bases between them. The CDR3 extends over 13 amino acids. Findings and caveats of the study: The study reportedly found significantly higher TCR beta diversity in malignant thyroid tumors than benign nodules, in blood and tumor.

TCRdb reassembled clones from the PCR reads with MiXCR. The top ten hold 3% to 4% of the sample, which has about 19,000 clones, roughly 27% seen once. This clone was observed a handful of times. What it recognizes is unknown. The sample taken for sequencing was blood. This chain connects TRBV6-1 to TRBJ2-7; tentatively, D is TRBD1 (5 bases). The sequence came from a male donor with papillary thyroid cancer or a benign thyroid nodule (not recorded which). Some clones in this sample may be carry-over from other donors' samples. The CDR3 nucleotides are TGTGCCAGCAGGAAGACAGAAGACTACGAGCAGTACTTC. Residues: CASRKTEDYEQYF.